Included here is one T cell receptor beta chain sequence, with context. What antigen it recognizes has not been identified. No base quality values were provided; no much bigger clone lies one nucleotide off. Sorted unstimulated T cells, along with proliferating T cells recovered from mixed lymphocyte reactions, underwent TCRbeta CDR3 sequencing. Fresh whole blood from nine to eleven HLA-typed healthy donors was used to isolate PBMCs. These data come from a study of siplizumab effects on memory and regulatory T cells (dated by TCRdb to between 2018 and 2021). Broadly, across the study: The study examined how the anti-CD2 antibody siplizumab affects alloreactive T-cell subsets in allogeneic mixed lymphocyte reactions built from human PBMCs. General study outcomes and caveats: Of the alloreactive CD4+ clones that could be mapped, the Treg-derived share averaged around 64% with siplizumab compared with around 25% in control reactions. Sequences below about 10^-5 frequency were poorly captured, so only a minor fraction of alloreactive clones could be mapped to unstimulated subsets. The suppressive function of proliferating Tregs from siplizumab cultures was not functionally confirmed. For roughly 75-95% of proliferating CD4+ or CD8+ clones, no naive or memory phenotype could be assigned. The cumulative frequency of alloreactive sequences that could be traced back to unstimulated CD4+ memory T cells was significantly reduced by siplizumab. Compared with memory T cells, unstimulated naive T cells appeared more diverse, and naive cells seemed to make a substantial contribution to the alloresponse.

V has 0 bases trimmed and J has 5 bases trimmed; junction bases matching no gene number 10. CDR1 SGHRS and CDR2 YFSETQ were looked up in the germline V gene. The CDR3 contains 16 residues, cysteine and phenylalanine counted. The kept DNA is CDR3 alone, 48 bases in frame from the first base. Receptors were amplified or captured by the immunoSEQ multiplex PCR assay. The deep sequencing platform assayed roughly 10^5 TCR templates per sample. Genomic DNA extracted from sorted T cells was used for TCRbeta CDR3 sequencing. Per the original workflow: The R programming language was used for the clonal analysis of the TCRbeta CDR3 data. Alloreactive CD4+ and CD8+ clones were identified by comparing unstimulated samples to CFSE-low samples taken after the reaction. Regulatory or non-regulatory origin was assigned to alloreactive CD4+ clones by matching of sequences to sorted unstimulated Treg and non-Treg repertoires. Held by TCRdb, this immuneACCESS table contains in-frame sequences only and omits some clones. Under half of the omission traces to an unresolved V gene where checked; the cause of the rest is unknown. The DNA was the basis for D and trimming; V, J and clone size are from that table. Within this sample are 100,000 or so clones, with around 93% of them counted one time only. The ten biggest clones cover 0.32% of the sample.

Sequencing used CD4+ T cells sorted from blood. The clonotype was recovered from a human donor in good health. The rearranged segments are TRBV5-1 and TRBJ2-5; TRBD1 fits 7 bases in the junction. The DNA sequence follows: TGCGCCAGCAGCTTGGATGACAGGGTCCTAGGGGAGACCCAGTACTTC. Translated, it reads CASSLDDRVLGETQYF.